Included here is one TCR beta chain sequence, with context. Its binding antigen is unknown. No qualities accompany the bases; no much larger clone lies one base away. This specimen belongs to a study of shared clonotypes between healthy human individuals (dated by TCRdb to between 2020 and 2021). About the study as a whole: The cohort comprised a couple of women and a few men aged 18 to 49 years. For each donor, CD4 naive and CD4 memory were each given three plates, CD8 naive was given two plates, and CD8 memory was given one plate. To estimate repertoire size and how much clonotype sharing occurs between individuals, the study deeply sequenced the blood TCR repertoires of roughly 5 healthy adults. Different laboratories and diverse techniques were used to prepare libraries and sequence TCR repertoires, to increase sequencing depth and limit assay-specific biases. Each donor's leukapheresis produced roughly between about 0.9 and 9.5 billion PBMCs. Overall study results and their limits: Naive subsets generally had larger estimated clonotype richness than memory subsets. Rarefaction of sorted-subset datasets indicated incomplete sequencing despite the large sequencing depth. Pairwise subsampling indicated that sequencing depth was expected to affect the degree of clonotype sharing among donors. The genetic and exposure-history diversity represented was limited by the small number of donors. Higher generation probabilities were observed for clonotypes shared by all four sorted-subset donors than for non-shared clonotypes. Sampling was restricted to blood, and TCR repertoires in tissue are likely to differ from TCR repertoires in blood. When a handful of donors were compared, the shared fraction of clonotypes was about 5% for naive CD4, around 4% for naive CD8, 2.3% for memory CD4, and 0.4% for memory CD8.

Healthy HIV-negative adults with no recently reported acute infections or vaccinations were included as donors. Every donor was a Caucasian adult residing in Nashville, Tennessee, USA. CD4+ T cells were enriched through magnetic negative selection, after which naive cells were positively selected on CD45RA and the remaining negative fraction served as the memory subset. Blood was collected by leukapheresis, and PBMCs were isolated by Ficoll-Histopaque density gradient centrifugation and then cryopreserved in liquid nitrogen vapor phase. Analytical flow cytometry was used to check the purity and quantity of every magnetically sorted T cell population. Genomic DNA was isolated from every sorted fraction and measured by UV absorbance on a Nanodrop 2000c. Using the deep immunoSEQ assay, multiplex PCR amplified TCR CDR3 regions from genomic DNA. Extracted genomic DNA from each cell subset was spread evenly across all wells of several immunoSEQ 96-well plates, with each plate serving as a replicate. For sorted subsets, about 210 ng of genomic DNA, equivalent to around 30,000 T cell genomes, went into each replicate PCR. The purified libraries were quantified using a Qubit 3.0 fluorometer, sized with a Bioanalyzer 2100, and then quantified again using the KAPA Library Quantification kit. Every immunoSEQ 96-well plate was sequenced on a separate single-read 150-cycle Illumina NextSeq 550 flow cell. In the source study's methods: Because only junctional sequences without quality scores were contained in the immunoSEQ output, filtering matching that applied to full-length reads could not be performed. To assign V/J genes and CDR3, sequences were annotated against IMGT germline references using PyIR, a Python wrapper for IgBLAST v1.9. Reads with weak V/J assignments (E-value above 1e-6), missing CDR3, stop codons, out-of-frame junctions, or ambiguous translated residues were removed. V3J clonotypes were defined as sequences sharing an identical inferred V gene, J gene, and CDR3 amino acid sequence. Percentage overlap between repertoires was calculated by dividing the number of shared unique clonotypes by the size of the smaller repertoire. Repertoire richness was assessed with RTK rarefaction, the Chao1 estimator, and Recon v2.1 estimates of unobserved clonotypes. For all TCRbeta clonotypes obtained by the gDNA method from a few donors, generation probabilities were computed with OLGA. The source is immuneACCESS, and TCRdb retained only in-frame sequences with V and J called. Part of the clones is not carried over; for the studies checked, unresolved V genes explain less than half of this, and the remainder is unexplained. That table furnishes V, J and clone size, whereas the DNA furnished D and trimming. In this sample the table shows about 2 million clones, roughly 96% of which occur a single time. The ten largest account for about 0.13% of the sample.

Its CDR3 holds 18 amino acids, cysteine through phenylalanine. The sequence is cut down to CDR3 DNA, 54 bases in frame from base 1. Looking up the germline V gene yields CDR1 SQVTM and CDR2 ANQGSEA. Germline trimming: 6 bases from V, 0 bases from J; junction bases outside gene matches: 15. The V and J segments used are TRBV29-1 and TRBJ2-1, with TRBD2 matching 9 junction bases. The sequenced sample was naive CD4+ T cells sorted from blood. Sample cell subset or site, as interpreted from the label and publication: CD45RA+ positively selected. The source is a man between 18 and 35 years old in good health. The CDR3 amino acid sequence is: CSVLGTTSGRSSYNEQFF. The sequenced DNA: TGCAGCGTCCTAGGGACTACTAGCGGGCGAAGCTCCTACAATGAGCAGTTCTTC.